Presented here are 5 T cell receptor beta chains from one specimen sequenced in a study of T-cell memory formation after mild COVID-19. TCRdb analysed the 5' RACE reads with MiXCR anew, one entry per CDR3 protein. The repertoire holds fewer than 650,000 distinct CDR3 sequences, with roughly a fifth as singletons. Input material: PBMCs or a T cell subset sorted from them (not recorded which). The receptors shown here come from an adult woman who had mild COVID-19 (a few samples of this study predate the infection). Cell type and time point are not known.

A few counts support this clonotype. This rearrangement joins TRBV7-3 to TRBJ2-3, with D perhaps assigned TRBD1 or TRBD2 (6 bases each). In germline, CDR1 is SGHTA, CDR2 FQGTGA. With 5 bases removed from V and 6 bases from J, the gap between germline ends came to 9 bases. This CDR3 region has 12 residues. In nucleotides, the CDR3 is TGTGCCAGCAGCAAAGGGGGGGATACGCAGTATTTT. Amino acids: CASSKGGDTQYF.

This clonotype turned up a few times. The J gene is TRBJ2-5, the V gene TRBV7-8; 11 bases match TRBD2. CDR1 SGHVS and CDR2 FQNEAQ come from the germline V gene. The junction had 10 bases not matched to a gene; V was cut back by 5 bases and J by 5 bases. The CDR3 has 16 amino acids. CDR3 nucleotide sequence: TGTGCCAGCAGCCCCCGACGACTAGCGGGGTTGGAGACCCAGTACTTC. It translates to CASSPRRLAGLETQYF.

This clonotype was counted once. The chain is built from TRBV29-1 and TRBJ1-4; D is unresolved. The CDR3 runs 14 residues. CDR1 is SQVTM and CDR2 is ANQGSEA in the germline V gene. The V end was cut by 5 bases, the J end by 0 bases, with 10 bases between. Here the CDR3 reads CSVRRAATNEKLFF. The CDR3 nucleotides read TGCAGCGTTCGACGGGCAGCAACTAATGAAAAACTGTTTTTT.

The CDR3 reads CASSSWRDSYEQYF. For the CDR3, the DNA is TGTGCCAGCAGCTCCTGGCGCGACTCCTACGAGCAGTACTTC. V and J are TRBV7-9 and TRBJ2-7; D gene unclear. The CDR3 runs to 14 residues. Germline V gene sequence: CDR1 SEHNR, CDR2 FQNEAQ (reference sequence). Trimming pared 4 bases from V and 0 bases from J, leaving 10 bases between.

This chain joins TRBV7-2 and TRBJ2-1; possible D gene TRBD2, 6 bases. Germline-derived CDR1 and CDR2 are SGHTA and FQGNSA. The CDR3 is 15 residues long. The ends were cut back, 0 bases at V and 3 bases at J, with 9 bases in the middle. For the CDR3, the DNA is TGTGCCAGCAGCTTAGCGCCAGCGGGCTACAATGAGCAGTTCTTC. Amino acids: CASSLAPAGYNEQFF. The entire variable domain, with the rest obtained from reference TRBV7-2 and TRBJ2-1, is as follows: GAGVSQSPSNKVTEKGKDVELRCDPISGHTALYWYRQSLGQGLEFLIYFQGNSAPDKSGLPSDRFSAERTGGSVSTLTIQRTQQEDSAVYLCASSLAPAGYNEQFFGPGTRLTVL.